One T cell receptor (beta chain) is described in this entry. Its antigen is unknown. One base away there is no much larger clone; base qualities are not given. The data are from a study of Ad26.COV2.S vaccination and SARS-CoV-2 variants (dated by TCRdb to 2020 to 2023). With regard to the full study: Donors in the vaccine arm were drawn from COV1001, a phase I-IIa trial of Ad26.COV2.S in healthy adults that was multicentre, randomized, double-blind and placebo-controlled. The specificity and breadth of SARS-CoV-2-reactive T cell receptors after Ad26.COV2.S vaccination were assessed by TCRbeta repertoire sequencing. Trial participants were randomized into five groups of five: low-dose or high-dose Ad26.COV2.S given once or twice, or placebo on both occasions. Investigators did not know the trial group allocation while performing experiments and assessing outcomes. Ad26.COV2.S was given intramuscularly at 5x10^10 or 1x10^11 viral particles, as a single shot or as two shots 56 days apart. A total of roughly 32 samples were included in the TCR-sequenced set, comprising about 20 Ad26.COV2.S vaccine recipients, 5 placebo recipients and 8 SARS-CoV-2 convalescent individuals.

The germline V gene encodes CDR1 SQVTM and CDR2 ANQGSEA. The junction shows trimming of 5 bases on V and 7 bases on J, plus 17 bases between the germline ends. The CDR3 measures 14 amino acids from cysteine to phenylalanine. Only the CDR3 DNA is retained, 42 bases long and in frame from the first base. This sample's treatment or condition label indicates: approximately 18 received Ad26.COV2.S at low or high dose, single or two shots; 5 received placebo; per-sample allocation not given. For vaccine and placebo recipients, the sequenced repertoires came from samples collected on day 63 after the first injection. Cohort 1b enrolled fewer than 30 adults aged 18-55 years at a single site in Boston, USA, between 29 July and 7 August 2020. Ad26.COV2.S consisted of a replication-incompetent adenovirus type 26 vector by which a prefusion-stabilized SARS-CoV-2 spike protein from the original Wuhan strain was expressed.

The paper as a whole reports these results and caveats: The authors noted that the TCR breadth and depth analyses may have underestimated total T cell responses. Vaccine and placebo recipients had similar non-spike TCR breadth, a finding consistent with the vaccine containing only spike. Substantial breadth of spike-specific CD8+ and CD4+ T cell responses was reported after vaccination. Ad26.COV2.S recipients had higher spike-specific TCR breadth than placebo recipients (P = 0.0014). Comparing responses between vaccine doses or regimens was not something the study was powered to do.

The immunoSEQ Assay was used to sequence TCRbeta CDR3 regions. After extraction, genomic DNA underwent amplification by bias-controlled multiplex PCR, followed by high-throughput sequencing. The authors' pipeline ran thus. Collapsing and filtering of sequences were performed to quantify the absolute abundance of each unique TCRbeta CDR3 region. T cell fraction was estimated by normalization of TCRbeta template counts to usable DNA, with usable DNA being measured through amplification of reference genes present in all nucleated cells. Repertoire TCRs were annotated as SARS-CoV-2-specific by exact matching of V gene, CDR3 amino acid sequence and J gene to a known reactive TCR set. The reference SARS-CoV-2 TCR set was derived from MIRA and filtered for enrichment in COVID-19-positive ImmuneCODE repertoires, a step that removed public or cross-reactive TCRs. Using the MIRA antigens, annotated TCRs were further analysed by specific ORF or by position within an ORF. Breadth was defined as the number of annotated unique rearrangements divided by the total number of unique productive rearrangements, and depth was defined as the summed frequency of the annotated unique rearrangements. Group comparisons of TCR breadth used two-sided Wilcoxon rank-sum tests. In TCRdb, the immuneACCESS table is reduced to in-frame sequences with V and J assigned. These tables do not hold every clone; where another copy was compared, an unresolved V gene accounts for under half, and the others remain unexplained. V, J and clone size are taken as reported in that table, and D and trimming were inferred from the DNA itself. Across this sample there are 300,000 to 400,000 clones, with 85% to 90% seen only once. The ten most abundant clones make up around 5.5% of the sample.

The specimen was peripheral blood, collected in a trial of Ad26.COV2.S vaccine versus placebo. Recombination joined TRBV29-1 with TRBJ1-4, with no D gene named confidently. The receptor was derived from a person aged 18 to 65 who received the Ad26.COV2.S COVID-19 vaccine or a placebo. The DNA is TGCAGCGTTTCGACCGGGAGTTTAGGTGAAAAACTGTTTTTT. Translation gives CSVSTGSLGEKLFF.